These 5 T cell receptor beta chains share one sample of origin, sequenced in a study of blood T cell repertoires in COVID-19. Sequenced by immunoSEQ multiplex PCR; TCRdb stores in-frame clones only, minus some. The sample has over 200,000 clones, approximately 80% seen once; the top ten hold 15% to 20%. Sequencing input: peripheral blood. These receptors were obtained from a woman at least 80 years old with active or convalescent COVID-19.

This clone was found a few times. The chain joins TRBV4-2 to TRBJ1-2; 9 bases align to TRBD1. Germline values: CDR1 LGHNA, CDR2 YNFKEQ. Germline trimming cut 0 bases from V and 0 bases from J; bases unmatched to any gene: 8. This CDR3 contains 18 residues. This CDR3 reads CASSQDSGQGRANYGYTF. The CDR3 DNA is TGTGCCAGCAGCCAAGATTCGGGACAGGGCCGAGCTAACTATGGCTACACCTTC.

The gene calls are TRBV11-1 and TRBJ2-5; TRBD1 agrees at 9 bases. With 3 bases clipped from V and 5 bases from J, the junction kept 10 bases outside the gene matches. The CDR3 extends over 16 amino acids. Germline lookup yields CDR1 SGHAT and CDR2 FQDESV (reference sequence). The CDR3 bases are TGTGCCAGCAGCTTGGGACAGGGTAGAGAAAAGGAGACCCAGTACTTC. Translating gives CASSLGQGREKETQYF.

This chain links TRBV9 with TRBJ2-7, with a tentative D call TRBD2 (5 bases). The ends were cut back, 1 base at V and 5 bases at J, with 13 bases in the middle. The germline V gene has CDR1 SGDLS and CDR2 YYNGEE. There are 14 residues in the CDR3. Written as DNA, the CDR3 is TGTGCCAGCAGCGTAATGTCGGGGTCCCACGAGCAGTACTTC. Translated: CASSVMSGSHEQYF.

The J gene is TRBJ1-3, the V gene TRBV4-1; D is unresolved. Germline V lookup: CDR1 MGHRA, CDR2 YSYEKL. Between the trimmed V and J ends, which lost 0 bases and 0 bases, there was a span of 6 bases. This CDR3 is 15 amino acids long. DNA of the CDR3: TGCGCCAGCAGCCAAGATTTAATCTCTGGAAACACCATATATTTT. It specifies CASSQDLISGNTIYF.

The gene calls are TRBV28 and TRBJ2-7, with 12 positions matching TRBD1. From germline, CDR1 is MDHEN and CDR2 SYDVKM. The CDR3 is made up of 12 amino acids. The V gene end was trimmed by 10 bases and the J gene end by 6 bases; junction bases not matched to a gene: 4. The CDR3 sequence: CAIWDRGPEQYF. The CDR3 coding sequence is TGTGCCATATGGGACAGGGGGCCCGAGCAGTACTTC.